The next 20 T cell receptor beta chains were all read from a single sample in a study of T cells after yellow fever vaccination. TCRdb used MiXCR to reprocess the 5' RACE reads, holding one entry per CDR3 protein. The table includes just under 600,000 distinct CDR3 sequences, approximately 13% detected once. This specimen was PBMCs, taken on the day of the yellow fever booster vaccination. The receptors come from a man younger than 45 who received the YFV17D yellow fever vaccine.

This clonotype was detected only a few times. This sequence joins TRBV12-3 or TRBV12-4 and TRBJ2-1; a weak D match, TRBD1 (5 bases). Between the trimmed V and J ends, which lost 5 bases and 2 bases, there was a span of 13 bases. The CDR3 totals 15 residues. CDR3: CASSLLGHPYNEQFF. In nucleotides, the CDR3 is TGTGCCAGCAGTCTCCTTGGACACCCCTACAATGAGCAGTTCTTC.

This clonotype was found a few times. The V and J genes are TRBV21-1 and TRBJ2-5; the table's D gene call, TRBD2, was not cross checked with the DNA. TRBV21-1 is labeled a pseudogene. The CDR3 runs to 17 residues. The CDR3 loop reads CASSKNMAGGPRETQYF. The CDR3 DNA reads as TGTGCCAGCAGCAAAAACATGGCGGGAGGGCCGCGGGAGACCCAGTACTTC.

CDR3 sequence: CASGTGDTYEQYF. The DNA for the CDR3 is TGTGCCAGCGGGACGGGGGACACCTACGAGCAGTACTTC. The V and J genes are TRBV2 and TRBJ2-7; D assignment may be TRBD1 or TRBD2 (6 bases each). With 8 bases removed from V and 2 bases from J, the gap between germline ends came to 13 bases. The length of the CDR3 is 13 residues. Germline V gene sequence: CDR1 SNHLY, CDR2 FYNNEI.

The rearrangement joins TRBV20-1 to TRBJ1-2; maybe TRBD1 (6 bases). V gave up 6 bases and J gave up 8 bases, with 13 bases separating them. The CDR3 is made up of 11 amino acids. Looked up from germline, CDR1 is DFQATT and CDR2 is SNEGSKA (reference sequence). The CDR3 reads CSADRGAGYTF. The CDR3 DNA follows: TGCAGTGCCGACCGGGGGGCGGGCTACACCTTC.

This clonotype turned up a few times. The chain combines TRBV20-1 with TRBJ1-5, with D uncertain. Trimming removed 3 bases at V and 8 bases at J, with 11 bases between. The CDR3 spans 12 residues. From germline, CDR1 is DFQATT and CDR2 SNEGSKA (reference sequence). The CDR3 here is CSARTGQEPQHF. DNA of the CDR3: TGCAGTGCTAGGACTGGTCAAGAGCCCCAGCATTTT.

The table lists this clonotype with a few counts. The chain recombines TRBV29-1 with TRBJ2-1; D is possibly TRBD2 (5 bases). V was shortened by 0 bases and J by 2 bases, with 17 bases between the two germline ends. Germline V gene sequence: CDR1 SQVTM, CDR2 ANQGSEA. There are 17 residues in the CDR3. In nucleotides, the CDR3 is TGCAGCGTTGAAGATTCTAGTGGCGGGCCTGCCTACAATGAGCAGTTCTTC. It is translated as CSVEDSSGGPAYNEQFF.

V gene TRBV18 combines with J gene TRBJ2-5; 8 bases map to TRBD2. The CDR3 spans 16 residues. V dropped 0 bases and J dropped 4; count of bases not matched to a gene: 7. Germline V CDR1 and CDR2: KGHSH, LQKENI. This chain's CDR3 is CASSPPTGGARETQYF. CDR3 nucleotides: TGTGCCAGCTCACCACCAACGGGAGGGGCTCGAGAGACCCAGTACTTC.

The chain recombines TRBV20-1 with TRBJ2-7; no definite D call. The CDR3 is made up of 13 amino acids. Germline CDR1 and CDR2: DFQATT and SNEGSKA (reference sequence). V was clipped by 3 bases and J by 0 bases, with 9 bases between them. CDR3 protein: CSASKPDSYEQYF. The CDR3 DNA reads TGCAGTGCTAGTAAACCCGACTCCTACGAGCAGTACTTC.

This chain joins TRBV2 and TRBJ2-7; D is ambiguous. Germline assignment: CDR1 SNHLY and CDR2 FYNNEI. This CDR3 contains 14 residues. The V end lost 9 bases, the J end lost 1 base, and 16 bases lay between the germline ends. The CDR3 sequence is CASLQVGRSYEQYF. CDR3 bases: TGTGCCAGTCTCCAGGTGGGCAGATCCTACGAGCAGTACTTC.

V and J are TRBV10-3 and TRBJ2-7, with 11 bases that match TRBD1. Per the germline V gene, CDR1 is ENHRY and CDR2 is SYGVKD. Trimming took 8 bases from V and 3 from J; bases not matched to a gene: 6. The CDR3 contains 14 residues. CDR3: CAIGKGQGVYEQYF. The CDR3 coding sequence is TGTGCCATCGGAAAGGGACAGGGGGTCTACGAGCAGTACTTC.

The chain employs TRBV29-1 and TRBJ2-1, with 9 bases identical to TRBD2. There are 18 residues in the CDR3. J lost 6 bases, V lost 4 bases, and 19 bases had no gene match. Germline V gene lookup returns CDR1 SQVTM and CDR2 ANQGSEA. In DNA form, the CDR3 reads TGCAGCGTTGTAGGTACTCAGGGTGCGGGAGGGCCGGGCAATGAGCAGTTCTTC. Amino acids: CSVVGTQGAGGPGNEQFF.

This clonotype was observed many times. The genes are TRBV3-1 and TRBJ2-3, with D possibly matching TRBD2 (6 bases). The CDR3 extends over 12 amino acids. V was clipped by 0 bases and J by 8 bases, with 6 bases between them. Per the germline V gene, CDR1 is LGHDT and CDR2 is YNNKEL (reference sequence). The CDR3 sequence: CASSQEGGTQYF. DNA for the CDR3: TGTGCCAGCAGCCAAGAGGGGGGTACGCAGTATTTT.

At least ten counts were recorded for this clonotype. The V gene is TRBV7-6, the J gene TRBJ2-1; tentative D call: TRBD2 (5 bases). In germline, CDR1 is SGHVS, CDR2 FNYEAQ. The CDR3 spans 14 residues. V dropped 1 base and J dropped 5 bases, with 9 bases sitting between them. The CDR3 loop is CASSLVQRDNEQFF. The DNA of the CDR3 is TGTGCCAGCAGCTTAGTTCAGAGGGACAATGAGCAGTTCTTC.

The rearrangement links TRBV20-1 to TRBJ2-1; 7 nucleotides line up with TRBD2. The CDR3 is 15 amino acids. V shed 0 bases, J shed 10 bases, and the junction held 12 bases outside the gene matches. Germline assignment: CDR1 DFQATT and CDR2 SNEGSKA (reference sequence). The CDR3 sequence: CSARDGSTSAEEQFF. The CDR3 DNA reads as TGCAGTGCTAGAGATGGCAGCACTAGCGCCGAGGAGCAGTTCTTC.

The chain joins TRBV5-6 to TRBJ1-2; no definite D call. The germline V and J ends were trimmed by 5 bases and 8 bases, with 10 bases remaining between them. Germline V gene lookup returns CDR1 SGHDT and CDR2 YYEEEE. CDR3 length equals 11 residues. In nucleotides, the CDR3 is TGTGCCAGCAGGGCGGGAGGCGGCTACACCTTC. This gives the protein CASRAGGGYTF.

V and J are TRBV4-3 and TRBJ2-3; 10 bases agree with TRBD1. V lost 6 bases and J lost 5; bases outside the gene matches: 5. Looked up from germline, CDR1 is LGHNA and CDR2 is YSLEER. The CDR3 contains 14 residues. The CDR3: CASRGQGHGDTQYF. CDR3 DNA sequence: TGCGCCAGCAGGGGACAGGGGCATGGAGATACGCAGTATTTT.

At least ten counts were recorded for this clonotype. The chain recombines TRBV7-9 with TRBJ2-3; D is perhaps TRBD1 or TRBD2 (5 bases each). Trimming shortened V by 8 bases and J by 8 bases, and 23 bases separated the two germline ends. The CDR3 is 15 residues long. Germline-derived CDR1 and CDR2 are SEHNR and FQNEAQ (reference sequence). CDR3 residues: CASSTGTVLQGTQYF. Here the CDR3 DNA reads TGTGCCAGCTCAACCGGGACGGTCCTCCAGGGTACGCAGTATTTT.

A few counts support this clonotype. The chain is built from TRBV11-2 and TRBJ2-1, with D perhaps matching TRBD2 (6 bases). V was pared by 1 base and J by 0 bases, with 16 bases between. Germline CDR1 reads SGHAT; CDR2 reads FQNNGV. The CDR3 contains 18 residues. The CDR3: CASSLGRVRSNSYNEQFF. The CDR3 bases are TGTGCCAGCAGCTTAGGGAGGGTTCGGTCGAACTCCTACAATGAGCAGTTCTTC.

About this clonotype itself: Germline and junction disagree at one end, which may indicate a read error. This chain connects TRBV4-3 to TRBJ2-1; the match to TRBD1 covers 9 bases. The CDR3 is made up of 15 amino acids. The V gene's germline CDR1 is LGHNA and CDR2 YSLEER. The chain's CDR3 is CASGQGTGFHNEQFF. The CDR3 DNA reads TGCGCCAGCGGCCAAGGGACAGGGTTTCACAATGAGCAGTTCTTC.

The V gene is TRBV5-6, the J gene TRBJ2-3; 7 positions agree with TRBD1. Trimming took 6 bases from V and 11 from J; bases not matched to a gene: 18. CDR3 length: 15 amino acids. Germline V gives CDR1 SGHDT, CDR2 YYEEEE. The CDR3 is CASNLGQVPFRGQYF. CDR3 sequence (DNA): TGTGCCAGCAACCTCGGACAGGTCCCCTTCCGAGGGCAGTATTTT.